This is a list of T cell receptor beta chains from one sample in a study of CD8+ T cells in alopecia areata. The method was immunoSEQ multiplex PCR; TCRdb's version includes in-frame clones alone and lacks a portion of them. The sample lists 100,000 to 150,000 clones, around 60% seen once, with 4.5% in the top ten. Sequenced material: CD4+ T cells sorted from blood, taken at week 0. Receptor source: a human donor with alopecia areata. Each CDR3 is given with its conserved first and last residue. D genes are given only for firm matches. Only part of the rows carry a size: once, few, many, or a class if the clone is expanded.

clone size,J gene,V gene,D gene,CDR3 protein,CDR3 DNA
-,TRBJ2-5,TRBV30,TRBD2,CAWSVGLAPRETQYF,TGTGCCTGGAGTGTTGGACTAGCCCCCAGAGAGACCCAGTACTTC
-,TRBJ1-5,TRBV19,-,CASSIVWTVNQPQHF,TGTGCCAGTAGTATTGTCTGGACAGTCAATCAGCCCCAGCATTTT
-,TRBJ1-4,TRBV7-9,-,CASSLPSTTNEKLFF,TGTGCCAGCAGCTTACCCAGTACAACTAATGAAAAACTGTTTTTT
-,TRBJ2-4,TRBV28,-,CASSFAVAKNIQYF,TGTGCCAGCAGCTTCGCGGTAGCCAAAAACATTCAGTACTTC
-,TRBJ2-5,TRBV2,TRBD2,CASGLGIRETQYF,TGTGCCAGCGGACTAGGAATACGGGAGACCCAGTACTTC
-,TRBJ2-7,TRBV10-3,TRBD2,CAISRTSPSRDEQYF,TGTGCCATCAGCCGGACTAGCCCATCGAGAGACGAGCAGTACTTC
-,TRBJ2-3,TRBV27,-,CASSSQNAAGDTQYF,TGTGCCAGCAGTTCCCAGAACGCGGCGGGAGATACGCAGTATTTT
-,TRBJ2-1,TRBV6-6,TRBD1,CASSYATTGRYNEQFF,TGTGCCAGCAGTTACGCTACGACAGGGCGATACAATGAGCAGTTCTTC
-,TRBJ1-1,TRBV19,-,CASSKVNTEAFF,TGTGCCAGTAGTAAGGTGAACACTGAAGCTTTCTTT
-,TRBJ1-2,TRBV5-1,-,CASSLVPGADYGYTF,TGCGCCAGCAGCTTGGTTCCGGGGGCGGACTATGGCTACACCTTC
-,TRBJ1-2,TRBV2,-,CASSEVTVNYGYTF,TGTGCCAGCAGTGAGGTGACAGTGAACTATGGCTACACCTTC
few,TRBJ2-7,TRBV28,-,CASSLSGRSYEQYF,TGTGCCAGCAGTTTATCGGGACGCTCGTACGAGCAGTACTTC
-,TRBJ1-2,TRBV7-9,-,CASSFFRGTENYGYTF,TGTGCCAGCAGCTTTTTCCGAGGGACCGAGAACTATGGCTACACCTTC
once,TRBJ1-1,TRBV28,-,CASSPSDHTEAFF,TGTGCCAGCAGCCCATCGGACCACACTGAAGCTTTCTTT
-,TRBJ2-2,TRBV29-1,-,CSVEDPRRTGELFF,TGCAGCGTTGAAGATCCACGCAGGACCGGGGAGCTGTTTTTT
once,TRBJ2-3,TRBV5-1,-,CATKVRGSTDTQYF,TGCGCCACCAAGGTCCGGGGTAGCACAGATACGCAGTATTTT
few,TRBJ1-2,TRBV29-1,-,CSAGGLGYGYTF,TGCAGCGCCGGGGGATTAGGCTATGGCTACACCTTC
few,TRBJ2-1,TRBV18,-,CASSPPRGNNEQFF,TGTGCCAGCTCACCTCCCCGGGGAAACAATGAGCAGTTCTTC
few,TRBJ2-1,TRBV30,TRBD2,CAWSVGRYNEQFF,TGTGCCTGGAGTGTCGGGAGGTACAATGAGCAGTTCTTC
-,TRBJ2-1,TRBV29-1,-,CSDRVNPYNEQFF,TGCAGCGACAGGGTCAACCCCTACAATGAGCAGTTCTTC
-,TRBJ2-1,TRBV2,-,CATALTGYSYNEQFF,TGTGCGACAGCACTTACAGGGTATTCCTACAATGAGCAGTTCTTC
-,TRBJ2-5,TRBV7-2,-,CASSYQGSDQETQYF,TGTGCCAGCAGCTATCAGGGAAGCGACCAAGAGACCCAGTACTTC
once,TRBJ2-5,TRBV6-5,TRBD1,CASSYRQGETQYF,TGTGCCAGCAGTTATAGACAGGGAGAGACCCAGTACTTC
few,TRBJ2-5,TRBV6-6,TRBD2,CASMRGGDQNTETQYF,TGTGCCAGTATGAGGGGAGGGGACCAAAATACGGAGACCCAGTACTTC
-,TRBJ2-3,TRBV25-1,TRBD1,CASSRGQGSDTQYF,TGTGCCAGCAGTAGGGGACAGGGGTCAGATACGCAGTATTTT
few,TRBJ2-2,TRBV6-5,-,CASSPVFAGELFF,TGTGCCAGCAGCCCAGTTTTCGCCGGGGAGCTGTTTTTT
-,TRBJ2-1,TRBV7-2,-,CASTPEPLGNEQFF,TGTGCCAGCACCCCGGAACCCCTGGGGAATGAGCAGTTCTTC
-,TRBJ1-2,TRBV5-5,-,CASSLDRENYGYTF,TGTGCCAGCAGCTTGGACAGGGAGAACTATGGCTACACCTTC